This TCR beta chain comes out of a study of blood T cell repertoires in COVID-19. Data came from immunoSEQ multiplex PCR; TCRdb stores just in-frame clones and leaves some out. Of 150,000 to 200,000 clones listed, around four fifths are singletons. Trimming left V 1 base short and J 9 bases short, with 12 bases between. This CDR3 is 14 amino acids long. The germline CDR1 and CDR2 sequences are MGHRA and YSYEKL. The origin of this receptor is a woman aged 45-65 years who had recovered from COVID-19. Sequencing was done on a sample of PBMCs or T cells enriched from blood (not recorded which). V gene TRBV4-1 combines with J gene TRBJ2-2; a possible D gene is TRBD1 (6 bases). The CDR3 loop reads CASSQGPGQRELFF. The CDR3 bases are TGCGCCAGCAGCCAAGGACCGGGACAAAGGGAGCTGTTTTTT.